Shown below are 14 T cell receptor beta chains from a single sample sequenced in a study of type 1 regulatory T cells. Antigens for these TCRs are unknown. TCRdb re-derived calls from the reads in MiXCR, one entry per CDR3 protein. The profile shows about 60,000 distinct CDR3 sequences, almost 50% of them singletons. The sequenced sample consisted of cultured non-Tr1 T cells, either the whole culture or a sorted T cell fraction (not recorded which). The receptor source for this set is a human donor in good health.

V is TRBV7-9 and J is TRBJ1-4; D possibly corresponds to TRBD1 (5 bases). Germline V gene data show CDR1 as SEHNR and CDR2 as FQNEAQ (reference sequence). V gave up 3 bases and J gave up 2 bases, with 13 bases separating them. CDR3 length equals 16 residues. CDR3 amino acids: CASSLGTFSTNEKLFF. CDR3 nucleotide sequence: TGTGCCAGCAGCTTGGGGACTTTTTCGACTAATGAAAAACTGTTTTTT. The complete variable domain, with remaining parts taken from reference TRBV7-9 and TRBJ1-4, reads DTGVSQNPRHKITKRGQNVTFRCDPISEHNRLYWYRQTLGQGPEFLTYFQNEAQLEKSRLLSDRFSAERPKGSFSTLEIQRTEQGDSAMYLCASSLGTFSTNEKLFFGSGTQLSVL.

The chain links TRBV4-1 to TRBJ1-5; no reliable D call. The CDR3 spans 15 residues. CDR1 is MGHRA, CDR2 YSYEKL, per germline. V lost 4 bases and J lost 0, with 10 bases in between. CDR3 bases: TGCGCCAGCAGCCCGCTAGCGAGTAGCAATCAGCCCCAGCATTTT. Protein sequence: CASSPLASSNQPQHF.

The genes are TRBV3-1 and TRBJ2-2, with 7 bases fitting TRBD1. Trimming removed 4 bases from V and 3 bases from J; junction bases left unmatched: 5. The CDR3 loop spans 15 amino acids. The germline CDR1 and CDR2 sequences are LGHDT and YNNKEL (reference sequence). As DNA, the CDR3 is TGTGCCAGCAGCCCCGGGACAGCGCACACCGGGGAGCTGTTTTTT. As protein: CASSPGTAHTGELFF.

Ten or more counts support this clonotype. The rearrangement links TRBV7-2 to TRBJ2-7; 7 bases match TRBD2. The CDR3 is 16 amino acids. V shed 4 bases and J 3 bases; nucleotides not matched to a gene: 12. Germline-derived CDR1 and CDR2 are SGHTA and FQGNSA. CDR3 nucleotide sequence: TGTGCCAGCAGCTCCCTGCTGGTGGGGGGGATCTACGAGCAGTACTTC. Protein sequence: CASSSLLVGGIYEQYF.

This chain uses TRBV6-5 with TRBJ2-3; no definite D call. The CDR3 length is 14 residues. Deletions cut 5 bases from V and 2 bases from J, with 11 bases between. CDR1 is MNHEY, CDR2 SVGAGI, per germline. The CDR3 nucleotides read TGTGCCAGCAGTCCACAGTCGTCCACAGATACGCAGTATTTT. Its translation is CASSPQSSTDTQYF.

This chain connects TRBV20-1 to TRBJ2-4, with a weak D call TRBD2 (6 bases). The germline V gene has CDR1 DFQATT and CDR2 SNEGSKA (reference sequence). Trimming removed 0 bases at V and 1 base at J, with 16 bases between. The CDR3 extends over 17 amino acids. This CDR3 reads CSAREDWRGPAKNIQYF. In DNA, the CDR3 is TGCAGTGCTAGAGAGGATTGGCGGGGCCCGGCCAAAAACATTCAGTACTTC.

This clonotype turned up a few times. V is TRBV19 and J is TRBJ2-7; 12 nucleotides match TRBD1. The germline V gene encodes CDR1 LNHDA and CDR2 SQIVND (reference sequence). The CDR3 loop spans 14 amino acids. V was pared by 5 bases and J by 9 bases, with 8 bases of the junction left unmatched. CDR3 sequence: CASSERDRGLGQYF. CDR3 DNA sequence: TGTGCCAGTAGTGAACGGGACAGGGGGCTCGGGCAGTACTTC.

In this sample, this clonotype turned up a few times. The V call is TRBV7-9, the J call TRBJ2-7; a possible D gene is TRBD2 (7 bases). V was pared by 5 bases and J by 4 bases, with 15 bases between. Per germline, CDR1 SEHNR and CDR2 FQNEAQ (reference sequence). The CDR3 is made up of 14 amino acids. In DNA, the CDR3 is TGTGCCAGCAGCCTACAGGGAGGGTCGTACGAGCAGTACTTC. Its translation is CASSLQGGSYEQYF.

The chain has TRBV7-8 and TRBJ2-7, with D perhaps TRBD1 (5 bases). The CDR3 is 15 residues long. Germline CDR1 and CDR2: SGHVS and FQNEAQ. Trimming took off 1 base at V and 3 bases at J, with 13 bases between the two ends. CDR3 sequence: CASSLGQGAGYEQYF. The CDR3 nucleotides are TGTGCCAGCAGCTTAGGGCAGGGTGCAGGCTACGAGCAGTACTTC.

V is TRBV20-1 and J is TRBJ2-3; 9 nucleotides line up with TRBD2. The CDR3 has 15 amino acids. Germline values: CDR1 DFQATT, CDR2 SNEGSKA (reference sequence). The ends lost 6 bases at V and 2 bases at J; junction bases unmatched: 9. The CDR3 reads CSAILAGSITDTQYF. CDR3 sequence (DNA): TGCAGTGCGATACTAGCGGGTTCTATCACAGATACGCAGTATTTT.

The chain's CDR3 is CASSFGTLSGANVLTF. The DNA of the CDR3 is TGTGCCAGCAGTTTTGGTACGCTCTCTGGGGCCAACGTCCTGACTTTC. J is TRBJ2-6 and V is TRBV27; no clear D. CDR3 length equals 16 residues. CDR1 MNHEY and CDR2 SMNVEV come from the germline V gene (reference sequence). Deletions cut 3 bases from V and 0 bases from J, with 9 bases between.

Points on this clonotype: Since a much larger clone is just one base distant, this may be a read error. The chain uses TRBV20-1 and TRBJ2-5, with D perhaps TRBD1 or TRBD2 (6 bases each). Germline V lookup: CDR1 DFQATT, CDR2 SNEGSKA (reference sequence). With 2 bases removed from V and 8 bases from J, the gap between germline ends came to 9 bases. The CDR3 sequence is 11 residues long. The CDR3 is CSARFGGTQYF. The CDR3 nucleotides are TGCAGTGCTAGATTCGGGGGCACCCAGTACTTC.

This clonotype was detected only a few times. CDR3: CSAWPRGGMGNEQFF. The CDR3 DNA sequence: TGCAGTGCCTGGCCGCGGGGGGGTATGGGCAATGAGCAGTTCTTC. This rearrangement joins TRBV20-1 to TRBJ2-1; TRBD2 matches 9 bases. This CDR3 is 15 amino acids long. Germline V gene sequence: CDR1 DFQATT, CDR2 SNEGSKA (reference sequence). The trim removed 6 bases at V and 6 bases at J, leaving 12 bases unmatched.

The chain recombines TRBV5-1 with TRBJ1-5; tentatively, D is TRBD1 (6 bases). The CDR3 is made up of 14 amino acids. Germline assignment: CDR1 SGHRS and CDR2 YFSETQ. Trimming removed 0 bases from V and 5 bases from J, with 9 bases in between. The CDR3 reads CASSLEGGYQPQHF. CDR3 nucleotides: TGCGCCAGCAGCTTGGAGGGGGGCTATCAGCCCCAGCATTTT.